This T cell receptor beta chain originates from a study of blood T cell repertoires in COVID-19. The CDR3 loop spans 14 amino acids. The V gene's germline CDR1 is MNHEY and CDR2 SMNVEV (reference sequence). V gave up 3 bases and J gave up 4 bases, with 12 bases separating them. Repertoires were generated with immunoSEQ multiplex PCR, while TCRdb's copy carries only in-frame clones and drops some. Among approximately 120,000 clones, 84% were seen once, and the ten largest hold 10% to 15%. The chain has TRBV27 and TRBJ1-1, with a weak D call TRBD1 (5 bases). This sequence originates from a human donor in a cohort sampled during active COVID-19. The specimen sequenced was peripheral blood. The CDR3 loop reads CASSFSGPGTEAFF. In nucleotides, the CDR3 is TGTGCCAGCAGTTTTTCAGGGCCGGGCACTGAAGCTTTCTTT.